This TCR beta chain was recorded in a study of T cell responses to AZD1222 COVID-19 vaccine. Overall study results and limits: Seropositivity was recorded at baseline in only 5 or 6 AZD1222 recipients.

The assay was immunoSEQ multiplex PCR, and TCRdb's table has in-frame clones only and misses some. The table includes roughly 190,000 clones, around 92% detected once. Deletions cut 2 bases from V and 4 bases from J, with 12 bases between. The germline V gene has CDR1 GTSNPN and CDR2 SVGIG (reference sequence). The CDR3 length is 15 residues. Worth noting for this clone: Its target is unknown.

The chain carries TRBV30 and TRBJ1-6; a weak D match, TRBD1 (6 bases). This TCR was recovered from an adult in good health. The sample here was peripheral blood, taken on day 0 of AZD1222 vaccination. The CDR3 spells CAWSNGQLYNSPLHF. As DNA, the CDR3 is TGTGCCTGGAGTAATGGACAGCTTTATAATTCACCCCTCCACTTT.